Shown below are 8 T cell receptor beta chains from a single sample sequenced in a study of blood T cell repertoires in COVID-19. Produced via immunoSEQ multiplex PCR; TCRdb's table is partial and in-frame only. The table has fewer than 200,000 clones, about 88% seen once. Material: PBMCs or T cells enriched from blood (not recorded which). Receptors originate from a woman aged 18 to 35 who had recovered from COVID-19.

The chain has TRBV18 and TRBJ1-5, with 7 nucleotides matching TRBD1. In germline, CDR1 is KGHSH, CDR2 LQKENI. The CDR3 extends over 17 amino acids. V lost 0 bases and J lost 3; bases outside the gene matches: 8. DNA of the CDR3: TGTGCCAGCTCACCACCGAACGGAGGGGGCTACAATCAGCCCCAGCATTTT. It is translated as CASSPPNGGGYNQPQHF.

The V gene is TRBV27, the J gene TRBJ2-7, with a weak D call TRBD2 (7 bases). The CDR3 length is 15 residues. Trimming shortened V by 0 bases and J by 0 bases, and 9 bases separated the two germline ends. CDR1 and CDR2 from the germline V gene are MNHEY and SMNVEV (reference sequence). The CDR3 spells CASSLSGGPSYEQYF. CDR3 bases: TGTGCCAGCAGTTTATCCGGGGGGCCCTCCTACGAGCAGTACTTC.

V gene TRBV29-1 combines with J gene TRBJ2-1, with D possibly being TRBD1 (6 bases). This CDR3 comprises 13 residues. Germline CDR1 reads SQVTM; CDR2 reads ANQGSEA. V lost 5 bases to trimming and J lost 10 bases, with 18 bases between them. The CDR3 loop reads CSVTLQGIGEQFF. The CDR3 DNA follows: TGCAGCGTTACCCTACAGGGTATTGGGGAGCAGTTCTTC.

The chain recombines TRBV5-4 with TRBJ2-7, with 8 bases that match TRBD2. The CDR3 has 16 residues. Germline V gene lookup returns CDR1 SGHNT and CDR2 YYREEE (reference sequence). J was trimmed by 5 bases and V by 2 bases; bases with no gene match: 12. As DNA, the CDR3 is TGTGCCAGCAGCTTACCGGGGGGGGCTTCGGTCCACGAGCAGTACTTC. Translation: CASSLPGGASVHEQYF. Drawing the rest from reference TRBV5-4 and TRBJ2-7, the complete variable domain is ETGVTQSPTHLIKTRGQQVTLRCSSQSGHNTVSWYQQALGQGPQFIFQYYREEENGRGNFPPRFSGLQFPNYSSELNVNALELDDSALYLCASSLPGGASVHEQYFGPGTRLTVT.

The gene calls are TRBV28 and TRBJ2-1, with 7 nucleotides matching TRBD2. CDR1 is MDHEN and CDR2 is SYDVKM in the germline V gene. The CDR3 runs to 16 residues. The J segment lost 0 bases and the V segment lost 5 bases, leaving 7 bases of the junction unmatched. DNA of the CDR3: TGTGCCAGCAGTCACAGCGGGAAGAGCTCCTACAATGAGCAGTTCTTC. It is translated as CASSHSGKSSYNEQFF.

CDR3 in amino acids: CASSREGQGGYGYTF. The CDR3 coding sequence is TGCGCCAGCAGCCGAGAAGGACAGGGGGGCTATGGCTACACCTTC. V gene TRBV4-3 combines with J gene TRBJ1-2; 10 bases map to TRBD1. The V gene's germline CDR1 is LGHNA and CDR2 YSLEER. Trimming cost V 4 bases and J 4 bases; bases outside gene matches: 6. The CDR3 is 15 amino acids.

V usage is TRBV19 and J usage is TRBJ1-1; 8 nucleotides line up with TRBD1. V was pared by 5 bases and J by 2 bases, with 7 bases of the junction left unmatched. This CDR3 is 15 amino acids long. CDR1 is LNHDA and CDR2 is SQIVND in the germline V gene (reference sequence). CDR3 sequence reads: CASSGTGTGNTEAFF. The CDR3 DNA follows: TGTGCCAGTAGTGGAACGGGGACAGGCAACACTGAAGCTTTCTTT.

The chain employs TRBV5-1 and TRBJ1-1, with TRBD1 identical over 8 bases. With V trimmed by 1 base and J by 5 bases, 7 bases remained unmatched. Germline CDR1 reads SGHRS; CDR2 reads YFSETQ. This CDR3 is 15 amino acids long. The CDR3: CASSLQGAYETEAFF. CDR3 DNA sequence: TGCGCCAGCAGCTTGCAGGGGGCGTATGAAACTGAAGCTTTCTTT.